Listed here are 15 T cell receptor beta chains from one sample, sequenced in a study of PD-L1 blockade in urothelial cancer. Stated time point: pretreatment peripheral blood. Libraries were prepared by immunoSEQ multiplex PCR; TCRdb keeps only in-frame clonotypes and omits some of them. This sample yields around 79,000 clones, of which around 85% are seen a single time; approximately 6.7% belongs to the top ten. The source was PBMCs, collected around atezolizumab (anti-PD-L1) treatment. The receptors stem from a man aged 35-49 years with urothelial cancer.

The chain has TRBV19 and TRBJ1-2; D unresolved. Germline V gene sequence: CDR1 LNHDA, CDR2 SQIVND (reference sequence). The CDR3 is made up of 13 amino acids. V dropped 3 bases and J dropped 7 bases, with 12 bases sitting between them. The CDR3, as DNA: TGTGCCAGTAGTATTTGGCCGAACCCTGGCTACACCTTC. Encoded protein: CASSIWPNPGYTF.

The rearrangement joins TRBV5-1 to TRBJ1-2, with D possibly matching TRBD1 (5 bases). CDR3 length: 14 residues. Germline assignment: CDR1 SGHRS and CDR2 YFSETQ. V was trimmed by 0 bases and J by 4 bases, leaving 10 bases between them. The CDR3 is CASSLVGGSYGYTF. The CDR3 nucleotides read TGCGCCAGCAGCTTGGTGGGGGGGAGCTATGGCTACACCTTC.

This clone appeared a few times. The chain uses TRBV7-9 and TRBJ2-1; the match to TRBD2 covers 16 bases. Trimming took 5 bases from V and 8 from J; bases not matched to a gene: 6. The CDR3 spans 16 residues. Germline V CDR1 and CDR2: SEHNR, FQNEAQ (reference sequence). DNA of the CDR3: TGTGCCAGCAGCGTGGGACTAGCGGGAGGGGCCCATGAGCAGTTCTTC. Its protein is CASSVGLAGGAHEQFF.

Turning to this clone: A read error may account for a junction end that differs from germline. This chain links TRBV7-7 with TRBJ2-5; D is possibly TRBD1 (6 bases). The CDR3 has 15 residues. The germline V gene encodes CDR1 SSHAT and CDR2 FNYEAQ (reference sequence). The CDR3 reads CASSSGVLLQETQYF. For the CDR3, the DNA is TGTGCTAGCAGCTCAGGGGTCTTACTCCAAGAGACCCAGTACTTC.

The chain combines TRBV7-3 with TRBJ2-6; D may be TRBD2 (6 bases). The CDR3 has 16 residues. The germline V and J ends were trimmed by 2 bases and 0 bases, with 8 bases remaining between them. CDR1 and CDR2 (germline): SGHTA, FQGTGA. The CDR3 reads CASSLEGLSGANVLTF. For the CDR3, the DNA is TGTGCCAGCAGCTTAGAGGGACTCTCTGGGGCCAACGTCCTGACTTTC.

The chain employs TRBV6-9 and TRBJ1-3, with a possible D match to TRBD1 (6 bases). The length of the CDR3 is 15 residues. The germline CDR1 and CDR2 sequences are MNHGY and SVAAGI. V was clipped by 8 bases and J by 4 bases, with 18 bases between them. The CDR3: CASRYRARLGNTIYF. As DNA, the CDR3 is TGTGCCAGCCGCTACAGGGCGCGCCTCGGAAACACCATATATTTT.

The CDR3 loop is CASSPGLVGEKLFF. The CDR3, as DNA: TGTGCCAGCAGCCCAGGCTTGGTCGGTGAAAAACTGTTTTTT. This chain joins TRBV11-2 and TRBJ1-4; D not resolved. Germline lookup yields CDR1 SGHAT and CDR2 FQNNGV. V was shortened by 5 bases and J by 7 bases, with 14 bases between the two germline ends. The CDR3 has 14 residues.

CDR3 sequence reads: CASSRQGLYEQYF. The CDR3 DNA is TGTGCCAGCAGTCGACAGGGACTCTACGAGCAGTACTTC. The rearrangement joins TRBV28 to TRBJ2-7; D is possibly TRBD1 (7 bases). The CDR3 spans 13 residues. Germline-derived CDR1 and CDR2 are MDHEN and SYDVKM. Trimming cost V 5 bases and J 3 bases, with 11 bases left between them. The whole variable domain, remainder taken from reference TRBV28 and TRBJ2-7, is DVKVTQSSRYLVKRTGEKVFLECVQDMDHENMFWYRQDPGLGLRLIYFSYDVKMKEKGDIPEGYSVSREKKERFSLILESASTNQTSMYLCASSRQGLYEQYFGPGTRLTVT.

V is TRBV4-1 and J is TRBJ2-2; 9 nucleotides align to TRBD2. This CDR3 spans 15 amino acids. J gave up 5 bases and V 0 bases, and 1 base lay outside the gene matches. Germline CDR1 and CDR2: MGHRA and YSYEKL. The CDR3 region is CASSQELAGTGELFF. The DNA for the CDR3 is TGCGCCAGCAGCCAAGAGCTAGCGGGGACCGGGGAGCTGTTTTTT.

This sequence joins TRBV6-4 and TRBJ2-3; unclear D gene. Trimming left V 3 bases short and J 6 bases short, with 10 bases between. Germline assignment: CDR1 MRHNA and CDR2 SNTAGT. This CDR3 is built from 13 residues. CDR3 DNA: TGTGCCAGCAGTGAATCGGGTGGTGATACGCAGTATTTT. It is translated as CASSESGGDTQYF.

This sequence joins TRBV7-8 and TRBJ1-1; D gene uncertain. Per the germline V gene, CDR1 is SGHVS and CDR2 is FQNEAQ. Trimming cost V 1 base and J 7 bases, with 7 bases left between them. CDR3 length equals 12 residues. This chain's CDR3 is CASSLGADEAFF. CDR3 bases: TGTGCCAGCAGCTTAGGTGCGGATGAAGCTTTCTTT.

This clone was counted once. The chain recombines TRBV9 with TRBJ2-2; possibly TRBD2 for D (5 bases). V lost 3 bases to trimming and J lost 6 bases, with 9 bases between them. CDR3 length: 13 amino acids. In germline, CDR1 is SGDLS, CDR2 YYNGEE. The CDR3 DNA is TGTGCCAGCAGCGAGGGTAGCGCCGGGGAGCTGTTTTTT. This sequence encodes CASSEGSAGELFF.

The J gene is TRBJ1-5, the V gene TRBV5-6, with a possible D match to TRBD1 (6 bases). The germline CDR1 and CDR2 sequences are SGHDT and YYEEEE. V was cut by 4 bases and J by 7 bases, with 9 bases left in between. The CDR3 covers 12 residues. CDR3 nucleotide sequence: TGTGCCAGCAGCCGGACAGACCAGCCCCAGCATTTT. Protein: CASSRTDQPQHF. Variable domain in full (rest from reference TRBV5-6 and TRBJ1-5): DAGVTQSPTHLIKTRGQQVTLRCSPKSGHDTVSWYQQALGQGPQFIFQYYEEEERQRGNFPDRFSGHQFPNYSSELNVNALLLGDSALYLCASSRTDQPQHFGDGTRLSIL.

This chain links TRBV7-2 with TRBJ2-7; D might be TRBD1 (5 bases). Trimming removed 5 bases at V and 3 bases at J, with 20 bases between. This CDR3 is 16 amino acids long. Per germline, CDR1 SGHTA and CDR2 FQGNSA. The CDR3 is CASSPMGRQGGYEQYF. In nucleotides, the CDR3 is TGTGCCAGCAGCCCAATGGGCAGGCAGGGTGGCTACGAGCAGTACTTC.

V and J are TRBV28 and TRBJ1-2; D remains unclear. Germline loops: CDR1 MDHEN, CDR2 SYDVKM. V was shortened by 6 bases and J by 8 bases, with 22 bases between the two germline ends. The CDR3 consists of 15 residues. The chain's CDR3 is CASSPSGANLWGYTF. CDR3 nucleotide sequence: TGTGCCAGCAGCCCCTCGGGAGCAAATCTATGGGGCTACACCTTC.